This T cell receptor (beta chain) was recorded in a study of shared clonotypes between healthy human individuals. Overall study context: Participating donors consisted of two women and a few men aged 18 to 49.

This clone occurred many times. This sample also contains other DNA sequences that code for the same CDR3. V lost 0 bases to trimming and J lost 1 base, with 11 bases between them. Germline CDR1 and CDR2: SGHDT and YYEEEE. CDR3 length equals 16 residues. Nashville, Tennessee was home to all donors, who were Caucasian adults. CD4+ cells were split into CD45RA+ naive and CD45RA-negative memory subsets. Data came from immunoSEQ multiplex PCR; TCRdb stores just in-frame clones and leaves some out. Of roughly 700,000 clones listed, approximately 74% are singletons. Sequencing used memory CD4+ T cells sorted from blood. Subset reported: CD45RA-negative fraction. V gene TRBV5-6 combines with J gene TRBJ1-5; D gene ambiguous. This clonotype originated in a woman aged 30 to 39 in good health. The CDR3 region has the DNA TGTGCCAGCAGCTTGGTGCCCGGGCAGAGCAATCAGCCCCAGCATTTT. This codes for CASSLVPGQSNQPQHF.